This note documents a single TCR beta chain sequence. These data originate in a study of shared clonotypes between healthy human individuals. The CDR3 covers 16 residues. The V and J ends lost 5 bases and 6 bases, in that order; junction bases with no gene match: 8. Per germline, CDR1 KGHSH and CDR2 LQKENI. Sequenced by immunoSEQ multiplex PCR; TCRdb stores in-frame clones only, minus some. The data show 600,000 to 700,000 clones, around four fifths seen once. The chain recombines TRBV18 with TRBJ2-7, with 15 bases identical to TRBD2. The receptor comes from a woman younger than 45 in good health. The sample comprised memory CD4+ T cells sorted from blood. Indicated subset: CD45RA-negative fraction. This chain's CDR3 is CASSLGLAGGSSEQYF. CDR3 DNA: TGTGCCAGCTCATTGGGACTAGCGGGAGGCTCAAGCGAGCAGTACTTC.